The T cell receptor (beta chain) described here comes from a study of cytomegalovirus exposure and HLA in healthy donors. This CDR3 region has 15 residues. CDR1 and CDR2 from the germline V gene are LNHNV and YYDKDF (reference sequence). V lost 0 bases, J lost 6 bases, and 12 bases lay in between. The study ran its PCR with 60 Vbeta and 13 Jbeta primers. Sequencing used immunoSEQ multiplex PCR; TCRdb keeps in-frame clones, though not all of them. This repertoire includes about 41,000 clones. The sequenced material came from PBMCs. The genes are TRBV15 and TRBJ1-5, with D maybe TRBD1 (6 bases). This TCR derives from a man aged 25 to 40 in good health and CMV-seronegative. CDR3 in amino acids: CATSREGAGPQPQHF. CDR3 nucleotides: TGTGCCACCAGCAGAGAGGGGGCGGGTCCTCAGCCCCAGCATTTT.